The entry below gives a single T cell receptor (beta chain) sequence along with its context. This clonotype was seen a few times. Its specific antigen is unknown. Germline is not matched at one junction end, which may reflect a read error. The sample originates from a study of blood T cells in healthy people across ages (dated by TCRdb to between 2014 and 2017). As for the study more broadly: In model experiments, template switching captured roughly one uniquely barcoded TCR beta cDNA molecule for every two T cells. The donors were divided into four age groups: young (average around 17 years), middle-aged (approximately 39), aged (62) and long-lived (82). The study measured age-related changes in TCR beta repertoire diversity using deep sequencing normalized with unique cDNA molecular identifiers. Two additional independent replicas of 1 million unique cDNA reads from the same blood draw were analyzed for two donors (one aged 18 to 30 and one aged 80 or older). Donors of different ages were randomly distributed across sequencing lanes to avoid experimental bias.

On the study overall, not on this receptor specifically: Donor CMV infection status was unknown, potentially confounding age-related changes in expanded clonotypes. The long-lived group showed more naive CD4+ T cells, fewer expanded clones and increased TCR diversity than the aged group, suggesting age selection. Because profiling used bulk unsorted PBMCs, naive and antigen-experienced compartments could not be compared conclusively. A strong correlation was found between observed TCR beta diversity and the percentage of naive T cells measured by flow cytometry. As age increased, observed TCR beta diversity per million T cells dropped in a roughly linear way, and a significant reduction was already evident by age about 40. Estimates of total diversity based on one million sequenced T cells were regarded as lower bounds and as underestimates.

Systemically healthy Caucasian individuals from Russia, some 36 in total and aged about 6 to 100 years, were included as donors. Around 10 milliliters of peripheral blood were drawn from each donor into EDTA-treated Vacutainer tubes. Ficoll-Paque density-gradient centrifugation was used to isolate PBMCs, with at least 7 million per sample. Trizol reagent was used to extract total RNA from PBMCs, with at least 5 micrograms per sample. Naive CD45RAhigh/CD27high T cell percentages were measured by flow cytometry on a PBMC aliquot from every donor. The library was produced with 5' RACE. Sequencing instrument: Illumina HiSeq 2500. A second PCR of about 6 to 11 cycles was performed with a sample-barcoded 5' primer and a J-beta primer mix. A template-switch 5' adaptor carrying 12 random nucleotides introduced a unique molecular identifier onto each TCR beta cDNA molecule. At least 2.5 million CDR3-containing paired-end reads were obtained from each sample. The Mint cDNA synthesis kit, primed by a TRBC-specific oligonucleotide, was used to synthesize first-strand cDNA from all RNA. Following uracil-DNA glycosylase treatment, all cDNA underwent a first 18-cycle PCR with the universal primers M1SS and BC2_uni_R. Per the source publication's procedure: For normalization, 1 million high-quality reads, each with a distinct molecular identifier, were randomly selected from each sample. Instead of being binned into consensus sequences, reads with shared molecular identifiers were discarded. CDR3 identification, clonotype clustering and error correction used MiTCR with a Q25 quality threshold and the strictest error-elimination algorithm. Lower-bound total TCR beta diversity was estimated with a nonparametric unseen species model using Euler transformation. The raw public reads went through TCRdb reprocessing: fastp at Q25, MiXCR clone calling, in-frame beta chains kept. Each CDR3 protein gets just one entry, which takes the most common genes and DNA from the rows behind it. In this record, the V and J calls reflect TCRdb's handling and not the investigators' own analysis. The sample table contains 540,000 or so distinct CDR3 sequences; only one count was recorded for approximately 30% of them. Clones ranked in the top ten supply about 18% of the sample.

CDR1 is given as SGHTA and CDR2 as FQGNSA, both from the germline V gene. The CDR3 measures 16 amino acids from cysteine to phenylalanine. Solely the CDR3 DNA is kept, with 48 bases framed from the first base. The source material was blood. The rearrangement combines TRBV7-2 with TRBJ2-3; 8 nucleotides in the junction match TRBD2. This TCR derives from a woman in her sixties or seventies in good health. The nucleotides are TGTACCAGCAGCCGCAAAGCGGGGGCCGGCACAGATACGCAGTACTTT. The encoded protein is CTSSRKAGAGTDTQYF.